Listed here is a single T cell receptor beta chain. These data come from a study of blood T cell repertoires in COVID-19. Study details: The samples span acute and convalescent COVID-19 from the United States, Italy and Spain.

Authors' methods: Reference gene primer amplification gave estimated nucleated cell counts. Repertoires were generated with immunoSEQ multiplex PCR, while TCRdb's copy carries only in-frame clones and drops some. The V and J calls and clone size were taken over from that table, and D and trimming were inferred from the DNA. The sample lists about 100,000 clones, about 90% seen once, with about 1.6% in the top ten. Germline V lookup: CDR1 LGHDT, CDR2 YNNKEL (reference sequence). The CDR3 spans 17 residues. V gave up 1 base and J gave up 2 bases; unmatched junction bases: 6. Sequenced: peripheral blood. This rearrangement joins TRBV3-1 (or the pseudogene TRBV3-2) to TRBJ2-3; TRBD2 matches 10 bases. This clonotype was obtained from a human donor with active COVID-19. The donor label of this sample is uncertain. The CDR3 sequence: CASSQVLLAGVTDTQYF. CDR3 DNA: TGTGCCAGCAGCCAAGTCCTCCTAGCGGGGGTCACAGATACGCAGTATTTT.